The TCR beta chain described here comes from a study of identical twins. This clonotype has just a few counts. A universal primer site came from template switching; cDNA carried unique molecular identifiers. MiXCR, run by TCRdb on the 5' RACE reads, gives a single entry per CDR3 protein. In the table there are some 690,000 distinct CDR3 sequences, 21% of which are singletons. The CDR3 sequence is 14 residues long. CDR1 is SGHRS and CDR2 is YFSETQ in the germline V gene. Trimming pared 4 bases from V and 4 bases from J, leaving 12 bases between. The sample was also reused in another study, on T cells expressing NK-cell markers. Per that paper: Seven sequenced donors out of eight were HCMV-seropositive, one seronegative.

The sample was PBMCs. The chain couples TRBV5-1 to TRBJ2-1, with D hard to call. This TCR was sampled from a woman aged 18-29 years in good health. The CDR3 DNA reads TGCGCCAGCAGCAAGGTAAGCAGATACAATGAGCAGTTCTTC. It codes for CASSKVSRYNEQFF.